This TCR beta chain was sequenced for a study of T cell responses to AZD1222 COVID-19 vaccine. Study-level findings and limits: Nearly half of spike-specific TCRs reportedly target unmutated variant regions. Dominant at 160-218 and 743-854, vaccine-associated CD4 TCRs also spanned spike. At baseline, just 6 or 7 AZD1222 recipients tested seropositive.

This clone was counted between two and nine times. Antigen: not known. Libraries were prepared by immunoSEQ multiplex PCR; TCRdb keeps only in-frame clonotypes and omits some of them. The table lists over 100,000 clones, approximately 86% of them singletons. Germline V gives CDR1 MGHRA, CDR2 YSYEKL. This CDR3 contains 18 residues. The junction had 6 bases not matched to a gene; V was cut back by 1 base and J by 0 bases. This clonotype was obtained from an adult who received the MenACWY meningococcal vaccine as a control. Sequencing used peripheral blood, obtained 28 days after the second dose of the MenACWY control vaccine. The V and J genes are TRBV4-1 and TRBJ2-3; the match to TRBD2 covers 11 bases. The DNA of the CDR3 is TGCGCCAGCAGCCAAGTCCATAGCGGGGGGGGTAGCACAGATACGCAGTATTTT. It codes for CASSQVHSGGGSTDTQYF.